Presented here are 9 T cell receptor beta chains from one specimen sequenced in a study of blood T cell repertoires in COVID-19. Generated by immunoSEQ multiplex PCR, the TCRdb table keeps only in-frame clones and is missing some. The table shows 250,000 or so clones, with approximately 86% occurring only once. Sequences were obtained from peripheral blood. These receptor sequences come from a woman between 65 and 79 years old with active or convalescent COVID-19.

The chain recombines TRBV3-1 (or the pseudogene TRBV3-2) with TRBJ2-5; possibly TRBD2 for D (5 bases). Trimming pared 2 bases from V and 4 bases from J, leaving 14 bases between. The germline V gene has CDR1 LGHDT and CDR2 YNNKEL (reference sequence). CDR3 length equals 15 residues. As DNA, the CDR3 is TGTGCCAGCAGCCAATCCGTAGGAGGAGGAGAGACCCAGTACTTC. Protein: CASSQSVGGGETQYF.

This clone was recorded only once. J is TRBJ2-3 and V is TRBV7-2; a weak D match, TRBD1 (6 bases). The CDR3 sequence is 13 residues long. Germline CDR1 SGHTA, CDR2 FQGNSA. V lost 5 bases, J lost 9 bases, and 15 bases lay in between. CDR3 DNA sequence: TGTGCCAGCAGCCAGGGGCCCCCGGAGACGCAGTATTTT. It encodes CASSQGPPETQYF.

The chain links TRBV7-8 to TRBJ1-2; a possible D gene is TRBD1 (5 bases). V lost 5 bases to trimming and J lost 8 bases, with 15 bases between them. The CDR3 is 13 amino acids. CDR1 and CDR2 from the germline V gene are SGHVS and FQNEAQ. The CDR3 DNA reads TGTGCCAGCAGCAAAGGGGCTAGTGGGGGCTACACCTTC. This encodes CASSKGASGGYTF.

The rearrangement uses TRBV5-1 and TRBJ2-7, with 11 bases lining up with TRBD1. Germline V CDR1 and CDR2: SGHRS, YFSETQ. The CDR3 has 13 amino acids. J gave up 4 bases and V 5 bases, and 2 bases lay outside the gene matches. CDR3 sequence: CASRDRGLYEQYF. CDR3 in DNA: TGCGCCAGCAGGGACAGGGGGCTGTACGAGCAGTACTTC.

The chain joins TRBV4-3 to TRBJ2-1; D gene ambiguous. V was shortened by 3 bases and J by 6 bases, with 12 bases between the two germline ends. CDR3 length equals 14 residues. The germline V gene has CDR1 LGHNA and CDR2 YSLEER. This CDR3 is CASSQETLGNEQFF. The CDR3 region has the DNA TGCGCCAGCAGCCAGGAGACGTTGGGCAATGAGCAGTTCTTC.

This clone showed up just once. This chain joins TRBV7-8 and TRBJ2-6, with 8 bases aligning to TRBD1. Germline V CDR1 and CDR2: SGHVS, FQNEAQ. The CDR3 extends over 18 amino acids. V trimming: 5 bases; J trimming: 0 bases; junction bases outside the gene matches: 9. As DNA, the CDR3 is TGTGCCAGCAGCCCCGGGGACAGGTACCCCTCTGGGGCCAACGTCCTGACTTTC. It codes for CASSPGDRYPSGANVLTF. Full variable domain (missing parts from reference TRBV7-8 and TRBJ2-6): GAGVSQSPRYKVAKRGQDVALRCDPISGHVSLFWYQQALGQGPEFLTYFQNEAQLDKSGLPSDRFFAERPEGSVSTLKIQRTQQEDSAVYLCASSPGDRYPSGANVLTFGAGSRLTVL.

The CDR3 DNA follows: TGTGCCAGCAGCTTAACCCACGGGGTATACAATGAGCAGTTCTTC. It codes for CASSLTHGVYNEQFF. The genes are TRBV7-2 and TRBJ2-1, with a possible D match to TRBD2 (5 bases). Trimming took off 2 bases at V and 4 bases at J, with 12 bases between the two ends. Germline V gives CDR1 SGHTA, CDR2 FQGNSA. The CDR3 totals 15 residues.

The V gene is TRBV12-3 or TRBV12-4, the J gene TRBJ1-1; D unresolved. This CDR3 spans 12 amino acids. Trimming left V 2 bases short and J 9 bases short, with 10 bases between. The chain's CDR3 is CASSLPHTQAFF. The CDR3 DNA reads as TGTGCCAGCAGTTTACCCCACACGCAAGCTTTCTTT.

V is TRBV16 and J is TRBJ2-7; 8 nucleotides agree with TRBD1. The germline CDR1 and CDR2 sequences are KGHSY and FQNENV. Trimming cost V 4 bases and J 3 bases; bases outside gene matches: 11. The CDR3 extends over 16 amino acids. The CDR3 DNA is TGTGCCAGCAGCCTCAATCGGCGGACAGGGAACTACGAGCAGTACTTC. This gives the protein CASSLNRRTGNYEQYF. The variable domain in full, completed from reference TRBV16 and TRBJ2-7, reads GEEVAQTPKHLVRGEGQKAKLYCAPIKGHSYVFWYQQVLKNEFKFLISFQNENVFDETGMPKERFSAKCLPNSPCSLEIQATKLEDSAVYFCASSLNRRTGNYEQYFGPGTRLTVT.